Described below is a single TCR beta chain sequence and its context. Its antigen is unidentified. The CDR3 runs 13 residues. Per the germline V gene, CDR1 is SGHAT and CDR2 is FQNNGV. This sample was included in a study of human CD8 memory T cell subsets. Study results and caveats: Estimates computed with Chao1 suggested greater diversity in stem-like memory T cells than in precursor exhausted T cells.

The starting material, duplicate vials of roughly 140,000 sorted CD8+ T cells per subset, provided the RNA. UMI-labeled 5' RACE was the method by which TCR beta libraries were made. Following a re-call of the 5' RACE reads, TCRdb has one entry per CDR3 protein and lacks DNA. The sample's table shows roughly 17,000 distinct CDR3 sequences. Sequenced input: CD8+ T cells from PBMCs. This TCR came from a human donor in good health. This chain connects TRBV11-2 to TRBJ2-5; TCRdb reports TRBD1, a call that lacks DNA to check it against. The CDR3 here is CASSFWALETQYF.